This T cell receptor (beta chain) was profiled in a study of T cell responses to AZD1222 COVID-19 vaccine. Remarks on this clone: Antigen specificity is unknown.

Profiled with immunoSEQ multiplex PCR; TCRdb holds only in-frame clones, not every one. The sample records approximately 110,000 clones, about 91% being singletons. V trimming: 0 bases; J trimming: 3 bases; junction bases outside the gene matches: 12. The germline CDR1 and CDR2 sequences are MGHRA and YSYEKL. The CDR3 runs to 19 residues. Whole-study findings and limits: Baseline seropositivity occurred in only six AZD1222 recipients.

Sequencing used peripheral blood, obtained on day 0 of AZD1222 vaccination. The chain recombines TRBV4-1 with TRBJ1-3; 9 nucleotides match TRBD1. The origin of this receptor is an adult in good health. CDR3 bases: TGCGCCAGCAGCCAAGACGTCGGGGGGACAGGGAGAGGTGGAAACACCATATATTTT. Translating gives CASSQDVGGTGRGGNTIYF.